The 10 T cell receptor beta chains below come from one sample, sequenced in a study of response to subunit inactivated influenza vaccine. MiXCR was run by TCRdb on the RT-PCR reads, yielding one entry per CDR3 protein. The data hold about 540,000 distinct CDR3 sequences, with approximately 24% observed a single time. The same data also went into a second study, on T cells expressing NK-cell markers. From that paper: UMI-tagged 5'RACE template switching yielded the TCR beta cDNA.

The starting material was CD4+ T cells sorted from PBMCs, obtained 12 days after vaccination. These receptor sequences come from a man over 45 who received an inactivated influenza vaccine.

Here the CDR3 DNA reads TGTGCCAGCAGCCTCTACACGTCTAGCACAGATACGCAGTATTTT. Protein sequence: CASSLYTSSTDTQYF. This chain connects TRBV3-1 to TRBJ2-3; D unclear. The germline V gene encodes CDR1 LGHDT and CDR2 YNNKEL (reference sequence). The CDR3 totals 15 residues. The V end lost 4 bases, the J end lost 0 bases, and 11 bases lay between the germline ends.

The chain is built from TRBV5-1 and TRBJ2-4; 7 positions agree with TRBD2. Germline V gene lookup returns CDR1 SGHRS and CDR2 YFSETQ. The CDR3 is 13 amino acids. With V trimmed by 7 bases and J by 7 bases, 8 bases remained unmatched. The CDR3 region has the DNA TGCGCCAGCTCGAGCGGGGTTAGGAACATTCAGTACTTC. Encoded protein: CASSSGVRNIQYF.

The V gene is TRBV6-2 or TRBV6-3, the J gene TRBJ1-3; unclear D gene. This CDR3 spans 18 amino acids. Germline V CDR1 and CDR2: MNHEY, SVGEGT. Trimming took off 0 bases at V and 0 bases at J, with 15 bases between the two ends. CDR3: CASSYSNYGPISGNTIYF. CDR3 nucleotides: TGTGCCAGCAGTTACTCGAATTACGGACCGATCTCTGGAAACACCATATATTTT.

This clonotype was found a few times. The genes are TRBV11-2 and TRBJ2-3, with D perhaps given as TRBD1 or TRBD2 (5 bases each). V was shortened by 3 bases and J by 3 bases, with 10 bases between the two germline ends. The CDR3 totals 14 residues. Germline V lookup: CDR1 SGHAT, CDR2 FQNNGV. CDR3 in amino acids: CASSFWDRTDTQYF. As DNA, the CDR3 is TGTGCCAGCAGCTTCTGGGACCGAACAGATACGCAGTATTTT.

This clonotype was recorded at least ten times. The rearrangement joins TRBV28 to TRBJ2-3; no clear D gene. V lost 3 bases and J 7 bases, leaving 11 bases between the germline ends. The CDR3 covers 13 residues. Germline assignment: CDR1 MDHEN and CDR2 SYDVKM. The CDR3 DNA follows: TGTGCCAGCAGTTTCCGCGACTTCTATACGCAGTATTTT. It specifies CASSFRDFYTQYF.

This clonotype was seen a few times. V and J are TRBV11-1 and TRBJ1-1, with D unresolved. The V gene's germline CDR1 is SGHAT and CDR2 FQDESV (reference sequence). V dropped 3 bases and J dropped 5 bases, with 13 bases sitting between them. The CDR3 covers 14 residues. The CDR3 nucleotides are TGTGCCAGCAGCTTTTATTCGGGAGGAACTGAAGCTTTCTTT. This sequence encodes CASSFYSGGTEAFF. Filled out from reference TRBV11-1 and TRBJ1-1, the complete variable domain reads EAEVAQSPRYKITEKSQAVAFWCDPISGHATLYWYRQILGQGPELLVQFQDESVVDDSQLPKDRFSAERLKGVDSTLKIQPAELGDSAMYLCASSFYSGGTEAFFGQGTRLTVV.

This clonotype was picked up many times. This rearrangement joins TRBV5-1 to TRBJ2-2; D is uncertain. Looked up from germline, CDR1 is SGHRS and CDR2 is YFSETQ. This CDR3 is built from 15 residues. V lost 0 bases and J lost 1, with 7 bases in between. This chain's CDR3 is CASSLGHGNTGELFF. The CDR3 bases are TGCGCCAGCAGCTTGGGACACGGGAACACCGGGGAGCTGTTTTTT.

This clonotype was counted a few times. V is TRBV27 and J is TRBJ1-4, with TRBD1 matching over 9 bases. Trimming removed 2 bases from V and 4 bases from J; junction bases left unmatched: 5. The CDR3 runs 16 residues. Per the germline V gene, CDR1 is MNHEY and CDR2 is SMNVEV (reference sequence). CDR3 in amino acids: CASSLGRGQGNEKLFF. CDR3 sequence (DNA): TGTGCCAGCAGTTTAGGTCGGGGACAGGGTAATGAAAAACTGTTTTTT.

The chain joins TRBV6-5 to TRBJ2-3; D gene uncertain. The V and J ends lost 5 bases and 8 bases respectively, with 17 bases between them. The CDR3 is 14 amino acids. Germline V gives CDR1 MNHEY, CDR2 SVGAGI. CDR3 region: CASSLTLSSPTQYF. The CDR3, as DNA: TGTGCCAGCAGTCTCACTCTTTCATCCCCTACGCAGTATTTT.

The chain joins TRBV10-3 to TRBJ1-6; tentatively, D is TRBD1 (5 bases). The V end lost 4 bases, the J end lost 7 bases, and 14 bases lay between the germline ends. This CDR3 contains 15 residues. The germline CDR1 and CDR2 sequences are ENHRY and SYGVKD. The CDR3: CAISAIQEPNSPLHF. Written as DNA, the CDR3 is TGTGCCATCAGTGCGATACAGGAACCCAATTCACCCCTCCACTTT.